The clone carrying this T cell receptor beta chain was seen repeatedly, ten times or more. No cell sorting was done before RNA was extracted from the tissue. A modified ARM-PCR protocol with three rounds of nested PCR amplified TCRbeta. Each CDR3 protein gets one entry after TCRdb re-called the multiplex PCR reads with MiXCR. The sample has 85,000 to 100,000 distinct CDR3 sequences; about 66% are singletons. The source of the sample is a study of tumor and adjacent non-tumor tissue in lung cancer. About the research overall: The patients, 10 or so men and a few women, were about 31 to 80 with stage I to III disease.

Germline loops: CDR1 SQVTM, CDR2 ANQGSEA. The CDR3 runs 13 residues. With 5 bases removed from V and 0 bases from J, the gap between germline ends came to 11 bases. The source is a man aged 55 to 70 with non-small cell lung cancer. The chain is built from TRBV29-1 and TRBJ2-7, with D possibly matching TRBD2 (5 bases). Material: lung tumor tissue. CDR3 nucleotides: TGCAGCGTTACTTCGGGGTCCTCCTACGAGCAGTACTTC. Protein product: CSVTSGSSYEQYF.